The T cell receptor beta chain described here comes from a study of T cell repertoires in cytomegalovirus infection (dated by TCRdb to the late 2010s). A note on the overall study: Donor HLA type was relevant to the analysis, as public TCR beta signatures indicated carriage of CMV infection together with the matching HLA type.

Via the germline V gene, CDR1 is SGHDN and CDR2 FVKESK. From the cysteine through the phenylalanine, the CDR3 covers 18 amino acids. Only CDR3 DNA remains: 54 bases, in frame from the first base. V lost 0 bases and J lost 1 base, and the count of bases not matched to a germline gene is 11. The listed sequencing device is Illumina HiSeq 1500. The public reads were reanalyzed by TCRdb: fastp trimming at Q25, MiXCR alignment, in-frame beta chains only. Each record represents a unique CDR3 protein, reported with the most common genes and DNA among its rows. A total of fewer than 550,000 distinct CDR3 sequences appear in this sample, roughly 31% of them only once. The ten largest clones add up to about an eighth of the sample. Results and caveats for the whole study, not just this receptor: In the ex vivo response, HLA-C-restricted CMV-specific TCR beta clonotypes were dominant, and in two of eight donors the single most frequent clonotype came from this HLA-C-restricted group. In both this cohort and an independent approximately 350-donor cohort, the cumulative frequency of public TCR beta family members distinguished carriers of CMV infection plus the relevant HLA type.

On this clonotype: It has no known antigen specificity. The input lacks base qualities; no much larger clone sits a single base away.

Sequencing was carried out using PBMCs. The source of this sequence is a human donor in good health (CMV status not recorded). Some clones in this sample may be carry-over from other donors' samples. Recombination linked TRBV14 to TRBJ2-7; 8 central nucleotides agree with TRBD1. The CDR3 loop reads CASSQEKIVRDRSYEQYF. The sequenced DNA: TGTGCCAGCAGCCAAGAAAAGATCGTCCGGGACAGGTCCTACGAGCAGTACTTC.